The 26 T cell receptor beta chains below all came from one sample that was sequenced in a study of identifying expanded T cells in peripheral blood. Generated by immunoSEQ multiplex PCR, the TCRdb table keeps only in-frame clones and is missing some. In the table there are more than 80,000 clones, approximately 88% of which are singletons. The sample comprised blood. The receptors shown here come from a person aged 18 to 75 in good health.

In this sample, this clone turned up once. DNA of the CDR3: TGTGCCAGCAGTGCCGAGGACGGGAGCAATCAGCCCCAGCATTTT. This gives the protein CASSAEDGSNQPQHF. The chain is built from TRBV6-1 and TRBJ1-5; D unclear. Per germline, CDR1 MNHNS and CDR2 SASEGT. Trimming stripped 4 bases from V and 1 base from J, with 11 bases between. The CDR3 contains 15 residues.

This clone was seen only a few times. V and J are TRBV27 and TRBJ2-7, with D maybe TRBD1 (5 bases). The CDR3 sequence is 14 residues long. V was trimmed by 5 bases and J by 0 bases, leaving 11 bases between them. CDR1 and CDR2 from the germline V gene are MNHEY and SMNVEV (reference sequence). CDR3 loop: CASSVGQSSYEQYF. The DNA for the CDR3 is TGTGCCAGCAGTGTAGGACAAAGCTCCTACGAGCAGTACTTC.

V and J are TRBV27 and TRBJ2-1, with 7 positions matching TRBD1. Germline CDR1 and CDR2: MNHEY and SMNVEV (reference sequence). J lost 2 bases, V lost 2 bases, and 6 bases had no gene match. The CDR3 runs to 16 residues. This CDR3 is CASSLTPTGTYNEQFF. The CDR3 DNA reads TGTGCCAGCAGTTTAACCCCGACAGGGACCTACAATGAGCAGTTCTTC.

The gene calls are TRBV6-5 and TRBJ1-6; 7 nucleotides line up with TRBD1. J was trimmed by 9 bases and V by 5 bases; bases with no gene match: 10. Germline CDR1 is MNHEY and CDR2 is SVGAGI. The CDR3 is made up of 15 amino acids. The CDR3 sequence: CASSPDRWDISPLHF. CDR3 DNA sequence: TGTGCCAGCAGTCCGGACAGGTGGGACATTTCACCCCTCCACTTT.

Concerning this clone: Distinct nucleotide sequences in the sample also encode this CDR3. The chain is built from TRBV29-1 and TRBJ2-7; 9 bases are shared with TRBD2. The CDR3 length is 14 residues. Per germline, CDR1 SQVTM and CDR2 ANQGSEA. The V gene end was trimmed by 4 bases and the J gene end by 5 bases; junction bases not matched to a gene: 9. The CDR3 DNA follows: TGCAGCGTTGGGGGAGGCGGGGGGGCGGACGAGCAGTACTTC. Protein sequence: CSVGGGGGADEQYF.

CDR3 sequence (DNA): TGCAGCGTTGTGTCAATAGCGGGGGGGCCGGTCCCAGATACGCAGTATTTT. It codes for CSVVSIAGGPVPDTQYF. V is TRBV29-1 and J is TRBJ2-3; 11 bases are a match to TRBD2. This CDR3 has 17 amino acids. CDR1 is SQVTM and CDR2 is ANQGSEA in the germline V gene. The J segment lost 4 bases and the V segment lost 4 bases, leaving 13 bases of the junction unmatched.

The chain carries TRBV6-5 and TRBJ2-1; the D gene is possibly TRBD1 (6 bases). V was trimmed by 2 bases and J by 8 bases, leaving 16 bases between them. The CDR3 extends over 15 amino acids. CDR1 is MNHEY and CDR2 is SVGAGI in the germline V gene. CDR3 sequence reads: CASSYASGAVDEQFF. CDR3 DNA sequence: TGTGCCAGCAGTTACGCTTCAGGGGCGGTCGATGAGCAGTTCTTC.

The chain has TRBV11-2 and TRBJ2-2, with no clear D. Germline loops: CDR1 SGHAT, CDR2 FQNNGV. This CDR3 spans 14 amino acids. Deletions cut 1 base from V and 4 bases from J, with 7 bases between. The CDR3 here is CASSLGVFTGELFF. The CDR3 DNA reads as TGTGCCAGCAGCTTAGGAGTATTCACCGGGGAGCTGTTTTTT.

Only a few counts were recorded for this clone. The V call is TRBV5-4, the J call TRBJ1-4; the D is unclear. Trimming stripped 3 bases from V and 0 bases from J, with 15 bases between. This CDR3 is built from 17 residues. Per germline, CDR1 SGHNT and CDR2 YYREEE (reference sequence). The CDR3 loop reads CASSSDGRPATNEKLFF. CDR3 bases: TGTGCCAGCAGCTCAGACGGACGGCCTGCAACTAATGAAAAACTGTTTTTT. Variable domain in full (rest from reference TRBV5-4 and TRBJ1-4): ETGVTQSPTHLIKTRGQQVTLRCSSQSGHNTVSWYQQALGQGPQFIFQYYREEENGRGNFPPRFSGLQFPNYSSELNVNALELDDSALYLCASSSDGRPATNEKLFFGSGTQLSVL.

This clone appeared a single time. V is TRBV7-2 and J is TRBJ1-4, with D maybe TRBD1 (6 bases). V gave up 5 bases and J gave up 6 bases, with 10 bases separating them. The germline V gene has CDR1 SGHTA and CDR2 FQGNSA. The CDR3 is made up of 13 amino acids. CDR3: CASSLTGHEKLFF. The CDR3 nucleotides are TGTGCCAGCAGCCTCACAGGGCATGAAAAACTGTTTTTT.

This chain connects TRBV28 to TRBJ1-2; tentative D call: TRBD1 (6 bases). CDR1 is MDHEN, CDR2 SYDVKM, per germline. This CDR3 is 13 amino acids long. Trimming left V 3 bases short and J 5 bases short, with 10 bases between. The CDR3 coding sequence is TGTGCCAGCAGTTTCCAGGGGAAGTATGGCTACACCTTC. Translated, it gives CASSFQGKYGYTF.

The DNA for the CDR3 is TGTGCCAGCTCACCACGGGGTGCGGAGGCCGGGGAGCTGTTTTTT. It encodes CASSPRGAEAGELFF. This rearrangement joins TRBV18 to TRBJ2-2, with TRBD2 as a possible D gene (5 bases). Germline loops: CDR1 KGHSH, CDR2 LQKENI. CDR3 length: 15 amino acids. V lost 1 base and J 6 bases, leaving 12 bases between the germline ends.

The chain employs TRBV6-1 and TRBJ2-7; unclear D gene. This CDR3 comprises 12 residues. CDR1 and CDR2 (germline): MNHNS, SASEGT. Deletions cut 8 bases from V and 3 bases from J, with 11 bases between. The CDR3 DNA reads TGTGCCAGCGGAGACCGTCTCTACGAGCAGTACTTC. It is translated as CASGDRLYEQYF.

The chain carries TRBV19 and TRBJ2-3, with D possibly TRBD2 on 6 matching bases. Germline loops: CDR1 LNHDA, CDR2 SQIVND (reference sequence). This CDR3 is built from 14 residues. Trimming stripped 6 bases from V and 4 bases from J, with 14 bases between. The CDR3 spells CASRKGTVADTQYF. CDR3 coding DNA: TGTGCCAGTAGGAAGGGGACTGTGGCAGATACGCAGTATTTT.

V usage is TRBV9 and J usage is TRBJ1-1; D is unclear. The V end was cut by 4 bases, the J end by 4 bases, with 11 bases between. This CDR3 is 13 amino acids long. Germline V gives CDR1 SGDLS, CDR2 YYNGEE. CDR3 nucleotide sequence: TGTGCCAGCAGCCAAGGTAGGGTCACTGAAGCTTTCTTT. The encoded protein is CASSQGRVTEAFF.

This clone was detected a few times. The gene calls are TRBV29-1 and TRBJ2-7; D is undetermined. Germline values: CDR1 SQVTM, CDR2 ANQGSEA. V was shortened by 4 bases and J by 5 bases, with 18 bases between the two germline ends. This CDR3 is built from 14 residues. CDR3 nucleotides: TGCAGCGTTGGCCGGCACTCGCAGAACGACGAGCAGTACTTC. Translating it yields CSVGRHSQNDEQYF.

The rearrangement links TRBV19 to TRBJ1-5; D call uncertain. The V end lost 7 bases, the J end lost 5 bases, and 9 bases lay between the germline ends. Germline V gene data show CDR1 as LNHDA and CDR2 as SQIVND (reference sequence). The CDR3 is made up of 12 amino acids. CDR3 DNA sequence: TGTGCCAGTACTGGGATGCATCAGCCCCAGCATTTT. This encodes CASTGMHQPQHF.

V and J are TRBV7-3 and TRBJ2-7; 9 positions match TRBD2. V was pared by 4 bases and J by 5 bases, with 24 bases of the junction left unmatched. The germline V gene encodes CDR1 SGHTA and CDR2 FQGTGA. This CDR3 is 20 amino acids long. This chain's CDR3 is CASSSYLSTSGRPRFHEQYF. Written as DNA, the CDR3 is TGTGCCAGCAGCTCCTATCTTTCGACTAGCGGCAGGCCCCGGTTCCACGAGCAGTACTTC.

In DNA form, the CDR3 reads TGTGCCAGCAGCTTGGGTGGACAGGCCTATAGCAATCAGCCCCAGCATTTT. Its translation: CASSLGGQAYSNQPQHF. The chain links TRBV7-2 to TRBJ1-5, with 7 bases identical to TRBD1. The germline V gene has CDR1 SGHTA and CDR2 FQGNSA. This CDR3 has 17 residues. The ends lost 3 bases at V and 0 bases at J; junction bases unmatched: 8.

The J gene is TRBJ1-2, the V gene TRBV15, with D uncertain. CDR1 is LNHNV and CDR2 is YYDKDF in the germline V gene (reference sequence). V was cut by 0 bases and J by 4 bases, with 15 bases left in between. The CDR3 contains 16 residues. CDR3 sequence: CATSRDHNRYGYGYTF. For the CDR3, the DNA is TGTGCCACCAGCAGAGATCATAACCGATATGGCTATGGCTACACCTTC.

The gene calls are TRBV9 and TRBJ2-1; D unresolved. The germline V gene has CDR1 SGDLS and CDR2 YYNGEE. The CDR3 runs to 13 residues. Trimming stripped 2 bases from V and 6 bases from J, with 9 bases between. The CDR3 reads CASSVVGINEQFF. The CDR3 DNA sequence: TGTGCCAGCAGCGTGGTTGGAATCAATGAGCAGTTCTTC.

The chain carries TRBV5-4 and TRBJ2-2; D may be TRBD2 (6 bases). Per the germline V gene, CDR1 is SGHNT and CDR2 is YYREEE (reference sequence). The CDR3 sequence is 15 residues long. V lost 1 base, J lost 4 bases, and 11 bases lay in between. CDR3 sequence reads: CASSLRGVATGELFF. CDR3 DNA sequence: TGTGCCAGCAGCTTGCGCGGGGTTGCCACCGGGGAGCTGTTTTTT.

This clone was observed a single time. This sequence joins TRBV11-2 and TRBJ1-1; D is uncertain. Germline assignment: CDR1 SGHAT and CDR2 FQNNGV. V lost 6 bases and J 5 bases, leaving 16 bases between the germline ends. This CDR3 comprises 14 residues. In DNA form, the CDR3 reads TGTGCCAGCAGACCCGGGCCAGAAGGGACTGAAGCTTTCTTT. Protein: CASRPGPEGTEAFF.

J is TRBJ1-5 and V is TRBV7-9, with D perhaps matching TRBD1 (5 bases). From germline, CDR1 is SEHNR and CDR2 FQNEAQ (reference sequence). This CDR3 is 13 amino acids long. Trimming removed 2 bases from V and 6 bases from J, with 8 bases in between. In nucleotides, the CDR3 is TGTGCCAGCAGCTTAAACGGGGGTCAGCCCCAGCATTTT. Encoded protein: CASSLNGGQPQHF.

This clone was counted a single time. The V gene is TRBV28, the J gene TRBJ1-2, with D unresolved. The CDR3 is 12 amino acids. V lost 6 bases and J 11 bases, leaving 16 bases between the germline ends. Germline CDR1 and CDR2: MDHEN and SYDVKM. This CDR3 is CASSPPLGWYTF. The CDR3 coding sequence is TGTGCCAGCAGCCCTCCCCTGGGCTGGTACACCTTC.

V gene TRBV19 combines with J gene TRBJ1-4, with a possible D match to TRBD1 (5 bases). Germline V gene data show CDR1 as LNHDA and CDR2 as SQIVND (reference sequence). The CDR3 sequence is 15 residues long. V lost 4 bases to trimming and J lost 7 bases, with 16 bases between them. CDR3 sequence (DNA): TGTGCCAGTAGTAGGGGGGGGAGTCGCCCTGAAAAACTGTTTTTT. The encoded protein is CASSRGGSRPEKLFF.